Listed below are T cell receptor beta chains from one sample, sequenced in a study of T cells in Graves' hyperthyroidism and ophthalmopathy. TCRdb fed the multiplex PCR reads into MiXCR, producing one record per CDR3 protein. The profile covers around 480,000 distinct CDR3 sequences, with over 13% appearing a single time and less than 20% taken by the ten largest. The sample comprised blood. The receptors were gathered from a woman aged 18 to 35 with Graves' hyperthyroidism. Both conserved end residues are part of each CDR3. The order of the fields is V gene, J gene, D gene, clone size, CDR3 DNA, CDR3 protein. D genes are given only for firm matches. A row's size may be missing; if present it is once, few, many or a size class.

v_gene: TRBV27
j_gene: TRBJ2-7
d_gene: TRBD2
abundance: many
CDR3nt: TGTGCCAGCAGTCCCTCGGGGGAGGGCCTTGAGCAGTACTTC
CDR3aa: CASSPSGEGLEQYF

v_gene: TRBV2
j_gene: TRBJ2-2
d_gene: .
abundance: .
CDR3nt: TGTGCCAGCAGCCGCGGGGAATCCGGGGAGCTGTTTTTT
CDR3aa: CASSRGESGELFF

v_gene: TRBV5-8
j_gene: TRBJ2-5
d_gene: TRBD2
abundance: many
CDR3nt: TGTGCCAGCAGCTTGGGGACGGGACTAGCGGGAGTTGAGGGAGAGACCCAGTACTTC
CDR3aa: CASSLGTGLAGVEGETQYF

v_gene: TRBV7-3
j_gene: TRBJ2-1
d_gene: .
abundance: .
CDR3nt: TGTGCCAGCAGCGCCCAATCAGGGGAGGACCACAATGAGCAGTTCTTC
CDR3aa: CASSAQSGEDHNEQFF

v_gene: TRBV3-1
j_gene: TRBJ2-7
d_gene: .
abundance: many
CDR3nt: TGTGCCAGCAAAGGGACTCACCGGCAGTACTTC
CDR3aa: CASKGTHRQYF

v_gene: TRBV9
j_gene: TRBJ2-2
d_gene: TRBD2
abundance: many
CDR3nt: TGTGCCAGCAGCCCCGCGGGAGGGCGGGACACCGGGGAGCTGTTTTTT
CDR3aa: CASSPAGGRDTGELFF

v_gene: TRBV20-1
j_gene: TRBJ2-5
d_gene: TRBD1
abundance: .
CDR3nt: TGCAGTGCTCCCGGGACAGGGTACCAAGAGACCCAGTACTTC
CDR3aa: CSAPGTGYQETQYF

v_gene: TRBV6-1
j_gene: TRBJ1-5
d_gene: .
abundance: few
CDR3nt: TGTGCCAGCAGTGAAGAATACAGAACCCAGCCCCAGCATTTT
CDR3aa: CASSEEYRTQPQHF

v_gene: TRBV20-1
j_gene: TRBJ2-7
d_gene: .
abundance: .
CDR3nt: TGCAGTGCTAGGAAACCCGGGACACCCTACGAGCAGTACTTC
CDR3aa: CSARKPGTPYEQYF

v_gene: TRBV27
j_gene: TRBJ2-2
d_gene: TRBD2
abundance: .
CDR3nt: TGTGCCAGCAGTTTGGCTAGCGGGAGGGTTACCGGGGAGCTGTTTTTT
CDR3aa: CASSLASGRVTGELFF

v_gene: TRBV5-1
j_gene: TRBJ2-5
d_gene: TRBD2
abundance: .
CDR3nt: TGCGCCAGCAGCACCGGACTAGCGGGAGGGCCGGAGGAGACCCAGTACTTC
CDR3aa: CASSTGLAGGPEETQYF

v_gene: TRBV11-3
j_gene: TRBJ2-7
d_gene: TRBD2
abundance: .
CDR3nt: TGTGCCAGCAGCTTAGCCAGCGGGAGATTCGAGCAGTACTTC
CDR3aa: CASSLASGRFEQYF

v_gene: TRBV12-3/TRBV12-4
j_gene: TRBJ1-5
d_gene: .
abundance: many
CDR3nt: TGTGCCAGCAGTGGGGGCAGGACCAATCAGCCCCAGCATTTT
CDR3aa: CASSGGRTNQPQHF

v_gene: TRBV19
j_gene: TRBJ2-1
d_gene: TRBD2
abundance: many
CDR3nt: TGTGCCAGTAGTAGCGGGAGACCGTCCTACAATGAGCAGTTCTTC
CDR3aa: CASSSGRPSYNEQFF

v_gene: TRBV3-1
j_gene: TRBJ1-5
d_gene: TRBD1
abundance: few
CDR3nt: TGTGCCAGCAGCCAGGCCGGGACAGGCCACAATCAGCCCCAGCATTTT
CDR3aa: CASSQAGTGHNQPQHF

v_gene: TRBV5-1
j_gene: TRBJ2-2
d_gene: TRBD2
abundance: .
CDR3nt: TGCGCCAGCAGCTTGGCTTCTAGGAGACATAGCGGGGCCTCCGGGGAGCTGTTTTTT
CDR3aa: CASSLASRRHSGASGELFF

v_gene: TRBV4-1
j_gene: TRBJ1-3
d_gene: TRBD1
abundance: many
CDR3nt: TGCGCCAGCAGCCAAGACAGGGGGGACGGAAACACCATATATTTT
CDR3aa: CASSQDRGDGNTIYF

v_gene: TRBV20-1
j_gene: TRBJ1-5
d_gene: .
abundance: many
CDR3nt: TGCAGTGCCCGACAGGCAAATCAGCCCCAGCATTTT
CDR3aa: CSARQANQPQHF